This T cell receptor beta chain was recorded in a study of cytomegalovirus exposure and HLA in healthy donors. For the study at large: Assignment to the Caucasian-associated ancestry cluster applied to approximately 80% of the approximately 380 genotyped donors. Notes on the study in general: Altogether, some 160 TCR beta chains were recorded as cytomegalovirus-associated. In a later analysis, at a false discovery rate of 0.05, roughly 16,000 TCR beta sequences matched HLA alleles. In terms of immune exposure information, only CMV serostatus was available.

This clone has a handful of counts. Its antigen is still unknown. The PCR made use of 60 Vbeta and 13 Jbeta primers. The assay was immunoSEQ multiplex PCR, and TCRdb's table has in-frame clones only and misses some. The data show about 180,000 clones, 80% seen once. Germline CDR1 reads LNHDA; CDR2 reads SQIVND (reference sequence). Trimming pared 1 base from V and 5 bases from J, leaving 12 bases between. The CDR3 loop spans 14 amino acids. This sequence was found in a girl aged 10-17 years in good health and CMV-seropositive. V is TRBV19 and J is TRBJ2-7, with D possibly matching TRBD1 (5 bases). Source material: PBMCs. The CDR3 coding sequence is TGTGCCAGTAGTATAGTAGGGGAAGGCGACGAGCAGTACTTC. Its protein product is CASSIVGEGDEQYF.